These T cell receptor beta chains were read from a single sample in a study of OX40 agonist ivuxolimab in advanced cancers. The repertoire was sequenced with immunoSEQ multiplex PCR; TCRdb's copy has only in-frame clones and lacks some. The sample lists 60,000 to 85,000 clones; about 89% were seen once. Material: CD4+ or CD8+ T cells sorted from blood, obtained in a trial of the OX40 agonist ivuxolimab. These TCRs come from an adult with an advanced solid tumor such as melanoma, head and neck, liver or kidney cancer. Each CDR3 is given with its conserved first and last residue. D genes are given only for firm matches. Part of the rows lack a size; the others show once, few, many or a class for expanded clones.

D,J,V,size,DNA,CDR3
TRBD2,TRBJ2-1,TRBV10-3,NA,TGTGCCATCAGTGGGCAAGGGACTAGCAGCAATGAGCAGTTCTTC,CAISGQGTSSNEQFF
NA,TRBJ1-1,TRBV5-8,NA,TGTGCCAGCAGCCGCTCTGTAGTCGGGGACACTGAAGCTTTCTTT,CASSRSVVGDTEAFF
TRBD1,TRBJ1-2,TRBV6-1,NA,TGTGCCAGCAGCCTGGGACAGGCGAATTATGGCTACACCTTC,CASSLGQANYGYTF
NA,TRBJ1-5,TRBV30,NA,TGTGCCTGGAGTCAAACAGCCCAACAGCCCCAGCATTTT,CAWSQTAQQPQHF
TRBD1,TRBJ2-3,TRBV14,NA,TGTGCCAGCAGCCAAGAGACAGGGGGCAAATATCCTATTATTACAGATACGCAGTATTTT,CASSQETGGKYPIITDTQYF
TRBD1,TRBJ1-3,TRBV18,NA,TGTGCCAGCTCGGAGAACAGGGGGCTGAGCTCTGGAAACACCATATATTTT,CASSENRGLSSGNTIYF
TRBD1,TRBJ2-3,TRBV2,few,TGTGCCAGCAGAAGACAGGGGGCGAGGGCAGATACGCAGTATTTT,CASRRQGARADTQYF
NA,TRBJ2-7,TRBV6-6,NA,TGTGCCAGCAGTTACTCGAACTGGGAGGTGGAGTACTTC,CASSYSNWEVEYF
NA,TRBJ1-4,TRBV6-4,NA,TGTGCCAGCAGGAGGGACACCTCAACTAATGAAAAACTGTTTTTT,CASRRDTSTNEKLFF
NA,TRBJ2-2,TRBV5-1,NA,TGCGCCAGCAGCTTGGGCACGGACAGTATAAACACCGGGGAGCTGTTTTTT,CASSLGTDSINTGELFF
NA,TRBJ2-3,TRBV5-1,NA,TGCGCCAGCAGCCGGCTTAACTCGCGCGTGGGGGGGCCAGATACGCAGTATTTT,CASSRLNSRVGGPDTQYF
TRBD1,TRBJ1-2,TRBV6-1,NA,TGTGCCAGCAGAATTCACCAAACAGGGGATGCGACCTTC,CASRIHQTGDATF
NA,TRBJ2-1,TRBV6-5,NA,TGTGCCAGCAGTACCGGGGCAGCATCAAGCAATGAGCAGTTCTTC,CASSTGAASSNEQFF
NA,TRBJ2-1,TRBV12-5,NA,TGTGCTAGTGGTTTGGTACGGAATGAGCAGTTCTTC,CASGLVRNEQFF
TRBD1,TRBJ1-1,TRBV29-1,NA,TGCAGCGGGCGAATTACAGGGGACACTGAAGCTTTCTTT,CSGRITGDTEAFF
NA,TRBJ1-2,TRBV2,few,TGTGCCAGCAGAGAGATCCGGTATGCCTATGGCTACACCTTC,CASREIRYAYGYTF
NA,TRBJ2-2,TRBV6-1,NA,TGTGCCAGCAAGGGACCCACCAATCCCGGGGAGCTGTTTTTT,CASKGPTNPGELFF
NA,TRBJ1-3,TRBV11-2,NA,TGTGCCAGCAGCTTAGAACTGAACACCATATATTTT,CASSLELNTIYF
NA,TRBJ2-3,TRBV11-2,NA,TGTGCCAGCAGCCTATCGAACGGTGGTGGCGCTACGCAGTATTTT,CASSLSNGGGATQYF
NA,TRBJ2-2,TRBV2,NA,TGTGCCAGCAGTGGATGGCAGGACAGTCCCGGGGAGCTGTTTTTT,CASSGWQDSPGELFF
NA,TRBJ2-1,TRBV21-1,NA,TGTGCCAGCACCCCGACAGCTTACCCTTCCTACAATGAGCAGTTCTTC,CASTPTAYPSYNEQFF
TRBD2,TRBJ2-3,TRBV5-6,NA,TGTGCCAGCAGCTTGGCTAGCGGGTTGTCCCTTCCAGACCAGTATTTT,CASSLASGLSLPDQYF
TRBD2,TRBJ2-1,TRBV4-1,NA,TGCGCCAGCATCCGAGTGATGAGCGGGAGGGCCGGCTATGACGGGCAGTTCTTC,CASIRVMSGRAGYDGQFF
TRBD1,TRBJ1-1,TRBV7-8,NA,TGTGCCAGCAGCGGGGGACAGCTGAACACTGAAGCTTTCTTT,CASSGGQLNTEAFF
NA,TRBJ2-5,TRBV12-5,NA,TGTGCTAGTGGTTTGGTAGAACAGGGCCAGACCCAGTACTTC,CASGLVEQGQTQYF
TRBD2,TRBJ2-3,TRBV7-9,NA,TGTGCCAGCAGCTTAGACAGCGGGAGAGGATTGCGGGATACGCAGTATTTT,CASSLDSGRGLRDTQYF
TRBD2,TRBJ2-1,TRBV10-1,NA,TGCGCCAGCAGTGGGCAACTAGCGGGAAATAATGAGCAGTTCTTC,CASSGQLAGNNEQFF
NA,TRBJ2-5,TRBV7-2,NA,TGTGCCAGCAGCTTAGCGGAGCCGGGTTTCTACCAAGAGACCCAGTACTTC,CASSLAEPGFYQETQYF
NA,TRBJ1-2,TRBV19,NA,TGTGCCAGTAGTATGCAGTCCTATGGCTACACCTTC,CASSMQSYGYTF
NA,TRBJ2-7,TRBV30,NA,TGTGCCTGGAGTCCAGGACTTGGGGGCTCCTACGAGCAGTACTTC,CAWSPGLGGSYEQYF
NA,TRBJ1-1,TRBV5-1,NA,TGCGCCAGCAGCTTGGGGCCAGGGCATAGTAGCACTGAAGCTTTCTTT,CASSLGPGHSSTEAFF
TRBD2,TRBJ2-1,TRBV9,once,TGTGCCAGCAGCCCCTTAAGCGGGGGGGGAACTGAGCAGTTCTTC,CASSPLSGGGTEQFF
TRBD2,TRBJ2-7,TRBV7-2,NA,TGTGCCAGCAGCCGCGGACTAGCGTTTAATGAGCAGTACTTC,CASSRGLAFNEQYF
NA,TRBJ1-5,TRBV19,NA,TGTGCCACGACAGATAGCAATCAGCCCCAGCATTTT,CATTDSNQPQHF
TRBD1,TRBJ1-3,TRBV7-8,NA,TGTGCCAGCAGCCCACGACAGGGGGGCACTGGAAACACCATATATTTT,CASSPRQGGTGNTIYF
NA,TRBJ2-7,TRBV30,NA,TGTGCCTGGAGAGGGGGGGTTACCCTCGACGAGCAGTACTTC,CAWRGGVTLDEQYF
TRBD1,TRBJ2-5,TRBV7-7,NA,TGTGCTAGCAGCCTACTGACAGGGATAGGAGAGACCCAGTACTTC,CASSLLTGIGETQYF